The 21 T cell receptor beta chains below all came from one sample that was sequenced in a study of T cell repertoires in cytomegalovirus infection. TCRdb re-derived calls from the reads in MiXCR, one entry per CDR3 protein. The repertoire consists of roughly 500,000 distinct CDR3 sequences, with about 33% occurring once and the leading ten covering roughly 16%. Their target antigens are unknown. Source: cultured PBMCs, taken from culture after CMV antigen stimulation. These receptors were collected from a human donor in good health (CMV status not recorded). Some clones in this sample may be carry-over from other donors' samples.

V usage is TRBV2 and J usage is TRBJ2-5, with 7 bases that match TRBD1. The CDR3 covers 14 residues. CDR1 and CDR2 (germline): SNHLY, FYNNEI. The junction had 8 bases not matched to a gene; V was cut back by 5 bases and J by 5 bases. The CDR3 region has the DNA TGTGCCAGCAGTCGGGACAGAAGGGGCGAGACCCAGTACTTC. Translation: CASSRDRRGETQYF. The full variable domain, completed using reference TRBV2 and TRBJ2-5, is EPEVTQTPSHQVTQMGQEVILRCVPISNHLYFYWYRQILGQKVEFLVSFYNNEISEKSEIFDDQFSVERPDGSNFTLKIRSTKLEDSAMYFCASSRDRRGETQYFGPGTRLLVL.

The V call is TRBV4-1, the J call TRBJ1-5; maybe TRBD1 (6 bases). In germline, CDR1 is MGHRA, CDR2 YSYEKL. CDR3 length: 16 residues. V lost 1 base and J lost 2, with 12 bases in between. In DNA form, the CDR3 reads TGCGCCAGCAGCCAAGCTTTGGGGGCCGGCAATCAGCCCCAGCATTTT. Residues: CASSQALGAGNQPQHF.

This clonotype was detected a few times. The chain uses TRBV12-3 or TRBV12-4 and TRBJ2-1; D remains unclear. The CDR3 covers 10 residues. The ends were cut back, 5 bases at V and 11 bases at J, with 7 bases in the middle. The DNA for the CDR3 is TGTGCCAGCAGTCTACACAAGCAGTTCTTC. Translating gives CASSLHKQFF.

This clonotype occurred a few times. This chain uses TRBV6-1 with TRBJ2-7; no definite D call. CDR1 and CDR2 from the germline V gene are MNHNS and SASEGT. V was clipped by 10 bases and J by 2 bases, with 15 bases between them. CDR3 length: 13 amino acids. The CDR3 DNA reads as TGTGCCACCGCTCCTCTTGAAACCTACGAGCAGTACTTC. Its translation is CATAPLETYEQYF.

V is TRBV15 and J is TRBJ2-5; TRBD2 agrees at 8 bases. J gave up 1 base and V 8 bases, and 6 bases lay outside the gene matches. The CDR3 has 14 amino acids. Germline V gives CDR1 LNHNV, CDR2 YYDKDF (reference sequence). Here the CDR3 DNA reads TGTGCCACCCGGGGGGGTAACACCCAAGAGACCCAGTACTTC. It yields the protein CATRGGNTQETQYF.

There are a few counts of this clonotype. The genes are TRBV6-1 and TRBJ2-3; D gene ambiguous. The V gene's germline CDR1 is MNHNS and CDR2 SASEGT. CDR3 length equals 10 residues. V was clipped by 8 bases and J by 5 bases, with 5 bases between them. The CDR3 reads CASLRDTQYF. CDR3 DNA sequence: TGTGCCAGCCTTAGAGATACGCAGTATTTT.

V gene TRBV7-9 combines with J gene TRBJ1-5; tentative D call: TRBD1 (5 bases). The length of the CDR3 is 14 residues. Germline loops: CDR1 SEHNR, CDR2 FQNEAQ (reference sequence). V was shortened by 8 bases and J by 2 bases, with 13 bases between the two germline ends. The CDR3 sequence: CASPRGEGNQPQHF. CDR3 nucleotides: TGTGCCAGCCCACGGGGGGAGGGCAATCAGCCCCAGCATTTT.

The V call is TRBV27, the J call TRBJ2-3; 10 nucleotides agree with TRBD2. CDR3 length: 18 amino acids. Germline-derived CDR1 and CDR2 are MNHEY and SMNVEV (reference sequence). After removal of 5 bases from V and 2 bases from J, the junction contained 13 bases not matched to a gene. The CDR3 coding sequence is TGTGCCAGCAGTCCCCGATCTAGCGGGAGAGTACTCACAGATACGCAGTATTTT. Amino acid sequence: CASSPRSSGRVLTDTQYF.

This clonotype was observed many times. The DNA for the CDR3 is TGTGCCAGCAGCTTGGGGGGGTCAGGTAGGCCGCAGTTCTTC. Translating gives CASSLGGSGRPQFF. The chain employs TRBV7-9 and TRBJ2-1; 7 nucleotides agree with TRBD2. With V trimmed by 3 bases and J by 12 bases, 11 bases remained unmatched. Germline V CDR1 and CDR2: SEHNR, FQNEAQ (reference sequence). This CDR3 is built from 14 residues.

The V and J genes are TRBV11-2 and TRBJ2-6; D unresolved. This CDR3 region has 18 residues. V lost 3 bases, J lost 0 bases, and 15 bases lay in between. In germline, CDR1 is SGHAT, CDR2 FQNNGV. In DNA, the CDR3 is TGTGCCAGCAGCTTGCCCCTCGGTCCGGGCTCTGGGGCCAACGTCCTGACTTTC. This gives the protein CASSLPLGPGSGANVLTF.

This clonotype was counted only a few times. J is TRBJ2-2 and V is TRBV20-1, with 7 bases identical to TRBD2. Germline trimming cut 5 bases from V and 5 bases from J; bases unmatched to any gene: 11. Germline V CDR1 and CDR2: DFQATT, SNEGSKA (reference sequence). The CDR3 sequence is 15 residues long. CDR3 DNA: TGCAGTGCTTACGGCGGCGGGAGCCTGACCGGGGAGCTGTTTTTT. It yields the protein CSAYGGGSLTGELFF.

This clonotype was recorded a few times. The V and J genes are TRBV19 and TRBJ2-5; D is unclear. The CDR3 consists of 14 residues. Per germline, CDR1 LNHDA and CDR2 SQIVND (reference sequence). V was trimmed by 4 bases and J by 1 base, leaving 10 bases between them. The CDR3 loop is CASSRTQGQETQYF. DNA for the CDR3: TGTGCCAGTAGTAGGACGCAAGGCCAAGAGACCCAGTACTTC.

J is TRBJ1-5 and V is TRBV3-1, with TRBD1 as a possible D gene (5 bases). Germline CDR1 LGHDT, CDR2 YNNKEL (reference sequence). Trimming took 11 bases from V and 4 from J, leaving 15 bases between them. The CDR3 runs 13 residues. The CDR3 is CAVGGRDNQPQHF. For the CDR3, the DNA is TGTGCCGTGGGGGGACGGGATAATCAGCCCCAGCATTTT.

The genes are TRBV4-3 and TRBJ2-7; D might be TRBD2 (6 bases). The germline CDR1 and CDR2 sequences are LGHNA and YSLEER. V was cut by 0 bases and J by 0 bases, with 9 bases left in between. The CDR3 totals 15 residues. The DNA for the CDR3 is TGCGCCAGCAGCCAAGATATTAGCGGCTCCTACGAGCAGTACTTC. Residues: CASSQDISGSYEQYF.

This clonotype was seen a few times. The V and J genes are TRBV20-1 and TRBJ2-7, with a possible D match to TRBD1 (6 bases). From germline, CDR1 is DFQATT and CDR2 SNEGSKA (reference sequence). There are 15 residues in the CDR3. V gave up 5 bases and J gave up 0 bases, with 17 bases separating them. This CDR3 reads CSALQGHSGSYEQYF. DNA of the CDR3: TGCAGTGCTTTACAGGGACACTCCGGCTCCTACGAGCAGTACTTC.

The rearrangement uses TRBV2 and TRBJ2-2; D unresolved. The germline V and J ends were trimmed by 2 bases and 0 bases, with 4 bases remaining between them. Looked up from germline, CDR1 is SNHLY and CDR2 is FYNNEI. The CDR3 extends over 14 amino acids. The CDR3 reads CASSESANTGELFF. In nucleotides, the CDR3 is TGTGCCAGCAGTGAATCTGCGAACACCGGGGAGCTGTTTTTT.

The V gene is TRBV4-1, the J gene TRBJ2-5; TRBD2 matches at 10 bases. Germline CDR1 MGHRA, CDR2 YSYEKL. V shed 1 base, J shed 2 bases, and the junction held 13 bases outside the gene matches. The CDR3 loop spans 19 amino acids. For the CDR3, the DNA is TGCGCCAGCAGCCAAGTGGGGCCGATGACAGCGGGAGGGCAAGAGACCCAGTACTTC. Protein sequence: CASSQVGPMTAGGQETQYF.

V is TRBV11-2 and J is TRBJ2-1, with TRBD2 as a possible D gene (7 bases). This CDR3 has 15 residues. Trimming took 9 bases from V and 0 from J, leaving 15 bases between them. Germline CDR1 and CDR2: SGHAT and FQNNGV. The CDR3 DNA sequence: TGTGCCAGTGGGAGGGGACAAACCTCCTACAATGAGCAGTTCTTC. Translated, it gives CASGRGQTSYNEQFF.

The genes are TRBV4-2 and TRBJ1-4; 9 nucleotides match TRBD1. V was pared by 0 bases and J by 8 bases, with 1 base of the junction left unmatched. Germline V CDR1 and CDR2: LGHNA, YNFKEQ. The CDR3 has 14 residues. In DNA form, the CDR3 reads TGTGCCAGCAGCCAAGAGGGGACAGGGGAAAAACTGTTTTTT. Protein sequence: CASSQEGTGEKLFF.

V and J are TRBV7-6 and TRBJ1-4; D unresolved. V shed 5 bases and J shed 8 bases, with 21 bases lying between them. The germline V gene encodes CDR1 SGHVS and CDR2 FNYEAQ. The CDR3 has 16 residues. CDR3 coding DNA: TGTGCCAGCAGCCCCGCTTTGGACGGCCTGGGGGAAAAACTGTTTTTT. As protein: CASSPALDGLGEKLFF.

This clonotype was seen many times. The gene calls are TRBV7-2 and TRBJ2-4, with 8 bases lining up with TRBD1. Trimming took 6 bases from V and 6 from J; bases not matched to a gene: 4. CDR3 length equals 13 residues. Germline V gene sequence: CDR1 SGHTA, CDR2 FQGNSA. CDR3 loop: CASRTGTGNIQYF. The CDR3 DNA is TGTGCCAGCAGAACCGGGACAGGAAACATTCAGTACTTC. Full variable domain (rest looked up from reference TRBV7-2 and TRBJ2-4): GAGVSQSPSNKVTEKGKDVELRCDPISGHTALYWYRQSLGQGLEFLIYFQGNSAPDKSGLPSDRFSAERTGGSVSTLTIQRTQQEDSAVYLCASRTGTGNIQYFGAGTRLSVL.